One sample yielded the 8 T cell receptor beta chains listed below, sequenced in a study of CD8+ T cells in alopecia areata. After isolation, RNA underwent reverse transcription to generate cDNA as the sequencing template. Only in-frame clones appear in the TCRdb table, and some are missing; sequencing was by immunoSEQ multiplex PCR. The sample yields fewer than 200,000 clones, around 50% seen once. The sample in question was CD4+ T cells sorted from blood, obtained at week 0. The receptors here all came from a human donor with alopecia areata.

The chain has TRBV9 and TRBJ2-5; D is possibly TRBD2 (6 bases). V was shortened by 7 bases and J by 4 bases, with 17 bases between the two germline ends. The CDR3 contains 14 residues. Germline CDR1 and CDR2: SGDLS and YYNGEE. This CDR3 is CASGRGSTGETQYF. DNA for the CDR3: TGTGCCAGCGGGCGGGGCTCCACGGGAGAGACCCAGTACTTC.

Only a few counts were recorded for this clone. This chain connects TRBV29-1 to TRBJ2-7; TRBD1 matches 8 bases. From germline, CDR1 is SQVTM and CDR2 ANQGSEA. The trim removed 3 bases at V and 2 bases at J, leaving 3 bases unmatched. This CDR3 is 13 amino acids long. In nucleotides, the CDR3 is TGCAGCGTTGATGGGACAGGCACCTACGAGCAGTACTTC. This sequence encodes CSVDGTGTYEQYF.

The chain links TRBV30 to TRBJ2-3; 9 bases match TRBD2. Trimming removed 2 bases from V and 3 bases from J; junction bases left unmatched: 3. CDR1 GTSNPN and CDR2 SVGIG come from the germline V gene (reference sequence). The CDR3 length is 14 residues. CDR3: CAWSRLAATDTQYF. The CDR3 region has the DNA TGTGCCTGGAGTCGACTAGCGGCTACAGATACGCAGTATTTT.

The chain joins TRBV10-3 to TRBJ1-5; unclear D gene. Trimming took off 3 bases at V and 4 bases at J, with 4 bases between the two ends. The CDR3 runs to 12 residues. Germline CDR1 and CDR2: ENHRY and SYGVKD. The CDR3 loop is CAISDPNQPQHF. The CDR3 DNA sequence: TGTGCCATCAGTGACCCTAATCAGCCCCAGCATTTT.

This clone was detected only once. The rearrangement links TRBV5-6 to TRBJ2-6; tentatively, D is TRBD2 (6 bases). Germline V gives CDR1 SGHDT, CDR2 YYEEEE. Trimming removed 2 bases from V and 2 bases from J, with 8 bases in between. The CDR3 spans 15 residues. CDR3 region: CASSFRLAGANVLTF. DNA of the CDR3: TGTGCCAGCAGCTTCCGACTAGCTGGGGCCAACGTCCTGACTTTC.

CDR3 loop: CASSPRVGNQPQHF. The CDR3 bases are TGTGCCAGCAGCCCCCGGGTGGGCAATCAGCCCCAGCATTTT. The chain links TRBV4-2 to TRBJ1-5; D unresolved. The CDR3 has 14 amino acids. V lost 4 bases and J lost 2, with 9 bases in between. Germline-derived CDR1 and CDR2 are LGHNA and YNFKEQ.

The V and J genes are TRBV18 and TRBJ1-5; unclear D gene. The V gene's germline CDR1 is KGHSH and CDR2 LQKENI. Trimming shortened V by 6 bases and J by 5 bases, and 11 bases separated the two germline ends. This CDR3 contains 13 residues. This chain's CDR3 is CASSPRGDQPQHF. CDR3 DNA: TGTGCCAGCTCCCCCCGCGGGGATCAGCCCCAGCATTTT.

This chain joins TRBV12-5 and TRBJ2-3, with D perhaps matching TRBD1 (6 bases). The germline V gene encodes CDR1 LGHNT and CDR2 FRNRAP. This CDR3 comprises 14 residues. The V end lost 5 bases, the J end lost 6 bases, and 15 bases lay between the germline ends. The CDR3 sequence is CASGPTHRVDTQYF. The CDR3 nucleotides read TGTGCTAGTGGTCCGACGCACAGGGTGGATACGCAGTATTTT.